A selection of T cell receptor beta chains follows, all from one sample in a study of blood T cell repertoires in COVID-19. TCRdb keeps only in-frame clones here, not all; method: immunoSEQ multiplex PCR. The sample lists 350,000 to 450,000 clones, around 89% occurring once. The sequencing sample was made of peripheral blood. These receptors all come from a man aged 35 to 55 with acute or convalescent COVID-19. CDR3s include the opening cysteine and the closing phenylalanine or tryptophan. D genes are given only for firm matches. Some rows have no size entry. The others give once, few or many, or a class for an expanded clone.

j_call d_call v_call clone_size cdr3_aa cdr3_nt
TRBJ2-7 . TRBV28 . CASRVYQGPSYEQYF TGTGCCAGCAGAGTCTATCAGGGTCCTTCCTACGAGCAGTACTTC
TRBJ1-2 . TRBV5-4 . CASSLARLGYTF TGTGCCAGCAGCTTGGCGAGACTTGGCTACACCTTC
TRBJ2-1 TRBD2 TRBV7-9 few CASSLGLGRGSYNEQFF TGTGCCAGCAGCTTGGGACTAGGTAGAGGCTCCTACAATGAGCAGTTCTTC
TRBJ1-2 . TRBV4-1 . CASSQARTLLHYGYTF TGCGCCAGCAGCCAAGCTAGGACTCTACTTCACTATGGCTACACCTTC
TRBJ1-3 TRBD1 TRBV27 . CASSRTGGNTIYF TGTGCCAGCAGTCGGACAGGTGGAAACACCATATATTTT
TRBJ1-4 . TRBV6-5 . CASGQSNEKLFF TGTGCCAGCGGGCAGAGTAATGAAAAACTGTTTTTT
TRBJ2-1 TRBD1 TRBV6-2/TRBV6-3 few CASSPGTVQNEQFF TGTGCCAGCAGCCCCGGGACAGTACAAAATGAGCAGTTCTTC
TRBJ1-2 TRBD1 TRBV7-2 . CASSFRQGMVYTF TGTGCCAGCAGCTTCCGACAGGGGATGGTCTACACCTTC
TRBJ1-6 . TRBV6-6 . CASSYWRGEDSPLHF TGTGCCAGCAGTTACTGGCGGGGAGAAGATTCACCCCTCCACTTT
TRBJ2-1 . TRBV5-5 . CASSLFLGTEQFF TGTGCCAGCAGCTTGTTTCTCGGGACAGAGCAGTTCTTC
TRBJ1-5 . TRBV7-9 . CASSEGGYDQPQHF TGTGCCAGCAGCGAGGGAGGGTATGATCAGCCCCAGCATTTT
TRBJ1-6 . TRBV4-2 once CASSQEEGRNSPLHF TGTGCCAGCAGCCAAGAAGAGGGCCGTAATTCACCCCTCCACTTT
TRBJ1-2 . TRBV7-2 . CASSLDGRGRGYYGYTF TGTGCCAGCAGCTTAGATGGGCGGGGGAGGGGGTACTATGGCTACACCTTC
TRBJ2-1 TRBD1 TRBV28 . CASSLPDRTRVYNEQFF TGTGCCAGCAGTTTACCGGACAGGACCCGGGTCTACAATGAGCAGTTCTTC
TRBJ2-6 TRBD1 TRBV24-1 . CATSDGRRQGARSGANVLTF TGTGCCACCAGTGATGGCAGGCGACAGGGGGCGCGTAGTGGGGCCAACGTCCTGACTTTC
TRBJ2-6 . TRBV9 . CASSVTGFSGANVLTF TGTGCCAGCAGCGTAACGGGGTTCTCTGGGGCCAACGTCCTGACTTTC
TRBJ2-7 TRBD2 TRBV6-5 . CASRGVYEQYF TGTGCCAGCCGGGGGGTCTACGAGCAGTACTTC
TRBJ1-4 TRBD1 TRBV10-3 . CAISDDAGQGNNEKLFF TGTGCCATCAGTGATGATGCCGGACAGGGAAATAATGAAAAACTGTTTTTT
TRBJ2-7 TRBD2 TRBV5-4 . CASSVRLAASYEQYF TGTGCCAGCAGCGTGCGACTAGCGGCCTCCTACGAGCAGTACTTC
TRBJ2-5 . TRBV14 . CASSPHGPGTQYF TGTGCCAGCAGCCCCCACGGCCCGGGGACCCAGTACTTC
TRBJ1-1 . TRBV6-2/TRBV6-3 . CASSPEGGANTEAFF TGTGCCAGCAGTCCCGAGGGGGGGGCGAACACTGAAGCTTTCTTT
TRBJ1-2 . TRBV5-1 once CASSWGFTGWTEDGYTF TGCGCCAGCAGCTGGGGATTTACAGGGTGGACCGAGGATGGCTACACCTTC
TRBJ2-1 TRBD2 TRBV28 . CASSSSSGGSSYNEQFF TGTGCCAGCAGTTCCAGCAGCGGGGGGAGCTCCTACAATGAGCAGTTCTTC
TRBJ1-4 . TRBV7-3 once CASSLIHATNEKLFF TGTGCCAGCAGCTTAATTCACGCGACTAATGAAAAACTGTTTTTT
TRBJ2-3 TRBD2 TRBV28 . CASSGLGWSDTQYF TGTGCCAGCAGCGGACTAGGTTGGTCAGATACGCAGTATTTT
TRBJ2-2 . TRBV28 . CASRPGYTGELFF TGTGCCAGCAGACCGGGATACACCGGGGAGCTGTTTTTT
TRBJ2-3 . TRBV30 once CAWNFRETQYF TGTGCCTGGAATTTTCGGGAAACGCAGTATTTT
TRBJ2-3 TRBD1 TRBV28 . CASNRQGLADTQYF TGTGCCAGCAATCGACAGGGTCTCGCAGATACGCAGTATTTT
TRBJ2-1 TRBD2 TRBV10-1 . CASSDVAGVSYNEQFF TGCGCCAGCAGTGACGTCGCGGGAGTATCCTACAATGAGCAGTTCTTC
TRBJ2-5 TRBD2 TRBV2 . CAKGLAGGGQETQYF TGTGCCAAAGGACTAGCGGGGGGTGGCCAAGAGACCCAGTACTTC
TRBJ2-1 TRBD2 TRBV11-3 . CASSSGALAGEGNEQFF TGTGCCAGCAGCTCTGGGGCGCTAGCGGGAGAGGGCAATGAGCAGTTCTTC
TRBJ1-6 . TRBV5-1 . CASSLWGDRTDSPLHF TGCGCCAGCAGCTTGTGGGGTGACAGGACGGATTCACCCCTCCACTTT